This T cell receptor beta chain derives from a study of T cell repertoires and HLA-DP antigens (dated by TCRdb to between 2018 and 2020). About the study as a whole: An in vitro model of CD4+ T cell alloreactivity against allogeneic HLA-DP presented by transduced HeLa cells was used in the study. An average DNA input of about 200 ng was used for sorted CD137+CD4+ samples, compared with approximately 1.2 ug for pre-culture CD4+ samples. The three donors, two male and one female, ranged from the 18-to-29 to the 60-to-69 age band. One alloantigen differed from self by one peptide-binding groove amino acid, whereas the other differed by ten, modelling structurally similar versus dissimilar alloantigens.

The immunoSEQ multiplex PCR, with forward primers for 54 TRBV segments and reverse primers for 13 TRBJ segments, was used to amplify TCRB CDR3 regions. Pre-culture CD4+ samples were sequenced at deep resolution with a target of 200,000 to 250,000 T cell genomes. Sequencing of amplicons was performed on an Illumina HiSeq System, and 87 bp reads covering the CDR3 were generated. Regarding the original processing steps: Reads were corrected for PCR and sequencing errors, and CDR3 regions were defined by alignment to IMGT reference sequences. Template and unique rearrangement counts were estimated using synthetic template pools. Clonality was computed as 1 minus Pielou's evenness. Richness was estimated with the Daley-Smith estimator. Morisita's index served as the measure of repertoire overlap. Clones present in cultured samples but not detected in the pre-culture repertoire of the same donor were defined as low-abundance clones. Not all clones reach the TCRdb copy of this immuneACCESS table, which keeps in-frame sequences only. Checked studies attribute under half of the gap to unresolved V genes and leave the rest unexplained. V, J and clone size were drawn from that table, and D and trimming were deduced from the DNA. The sample records approximately 89,000 clones, about nine tenths of which are singletons. Approximately 1.5% of the sample is taken by the ten largest.

Magnetic bead negative selection was used to isolate untouched CD4+ T cells from Ficoll-separated PBMC, with purity averaging almost 98%. Using magnetic beads, untouched CD4+ T cells were isolated from Ficoll-separated PBMC at about 98% purity, with only negligible CD8+ contamination. Peripheral blood mononuclear cells came from the buffy coats of a few healthy blood donors. Each of the three donors was CMV seronegative. The DNeasy Blood & Tissue Kit was used to extract genomic DNA. For each subject, genomic DNA from sorted CD137+CD4+ cells and from pre-culture CD4+ baseline samples underwent TCRB sequencing. As for this clone: Its antigen is still unknown. Base quality data are lacking; no much larger clone is found one base away.

Study-level results and caveats: The naive and memory CD4+ repertoires were not analysed as separate populations. Clones undetected before culture had an average cumulative frequency of 36.3% against one allele and approximately 50% against the other. The study was limited by having only three donors, by relying on a non-physiological HeLa antigen-presenting system, and by using total CD4+ responder cells. Sorted CD137+ cells showed similar clonality against both alloantigens, at 0.3 to 0.4, which was much higher than the approximately 0.036 seen in pre-culture samples.

This TCR came from a man aged 50 to 60 in good health and CMV-seronegative. The specimen was CD4+ T cells from PBMCs.

The CDR3 has the sequence CASSLSSGSYNEQFF. DNA sequence: TGTGCCAGCAGCTTATCCAGCGGGAGTTACAATGAGCAGTTCTTC. The sequence is built from TRBV7-6 and TRBJ2-1, with 8 bases aligning to TRBD2. The germline V gene encodes CDR1 SGHVS and CDR2 FNYEAQ. Clipping removes 2 bases from V and 4 bases from J, with 4 as the unmatched junction base count. There are 15 amino acids in the CDR3, from cysteine to phenylalanine inclusive. Only the CDR3 portion is preserved as DNA: 45 bases, with reading frame beginning at the first base.